This TCR beta chain was observed in a study of T cell therapy after organ transplantation. Overall study: Therapy products were autologous CMV-specific T cells, peptide-expanded for 2 to 3 weeks. Across 2 to 6 intravenous infusions, patients got a median of 1.92 x 10^8 CMV-specific T cells. 20 to 29 weeks after therapy completion, long-term post-therapy blood was collected.

Time point given: 20-29 weeks after completion of therapy. Study findings and constraints: Both transferred clonotypes and endogenous ones absent from products apparently reconstituted.

Sequencing used immunoSEQ multiplex PCR; TCRdb keeps in-frame clones, though not all of them. In the table there are approximately 3,500 clones, roughly two thirds of which are singletons. Turning to this clone: Its antigen is unknown.

This clonotype was sampled from a human patient who had received a solid organ transplant and had CMV disease. The graft donor may account for some of the T cells. Sequences were derived from CD8+ T cells from blood, sampled after autologous CMV-specific T cell therapy.

The CDR3 protein is CASSQDDGTGGNEQFF. In nucleotides, the CDR3 is TGCGCCAGCAGCCAAGATGACGGGACAGGGGGCAATGAGCAGTTCTTC. This chain connects TRBV4-1 to TRBJ2-1, with TRBD1 matching over 11 bases. The CDR3 has 16 residues. Germline V gene data show CDR1 as MGHRA and CDR2 as YSYEKL. After removal of 0 bases from V and 6 bases from J, the junction contained 4 bases not matched to a gene.